This T cell receptor (beta chain) was sequenced for a study of blood T cell repertoires in COVID-19. About the study: From T cells, B-cell-depleted T cells, or PBMCs came the material, which was cDNA or gDNA.

The CDR3 runs to 16 residues. V lost 5 bases and J lost 5, with 16 bases in between. Germline CDR1 and CDR2: MNHEY and SMNVEV (reference sequence). Profiling relied on immunoSEQ multiplex PCR, and the TCRdb table lists in-frame clones only, not all of them. The table shows roughly 60,000 clones, with around four fifths occurring only once. The sample was peripheral blood. The sequence came from an older man with acute or convalescent COVID-19. The rearrangement joins TRBV27 to TRBJ1-6, with a possible D match to TRBD1 (6 bases). The CDR3 nucleotides read TGTGCCAGCAGTCGATACAGGGATTTCAATAATTCACCCCTCCACTTT. Protein sequence: CASSRYRDFNNSPLHF.